The 3 T cell receptor beta chains listed next were all sequenced from one sample in a study of T-cell reconstitution after alpha-beta-depleted transplantation in children. The TCRbeta library incorporated unique molecular identifiers. MiXCR, applied by TCRdb to the PCR reads, yields one record per CDR3 protein. Here the sample spans some 830,000 distinct CDR3 sequences, around 15% being singletons. Sample: PBMCs, mostly from graft donor cells, taken 360 days after TCRalphabeta/CD19-depleted stem cell transplant. The receptors derive from a male patient between 5 and 17 years old who had a stem cell transplant for acute lymphoblastic leukemia, so the T cells may come from the graft donor.

The chain has TRBV27 and TRBJ1-3; D is ambiguous. Trimming stripped 5 bases from V and 0 bases from J, with 11 bases between. Germline-derived CDR1 and CDR2 are MNHEY and SMNVEV (reference sequence). This CDR3 spans 15 amino acids. CDR3 nucleotide sequence: TGTGCCAGCAGTGAGGCAAGCCTCTCTGGAAACACCATATATTTT. As protein: CASSEASLSGNTIYF.

This clonotype was seen ten or more times. The J gene is TRBJ2-5, the V gene TRBV11-2, with TRBD2 matching 7 bases. This CDR3 contains 16 residues. Germline-derived CDR1 and CDR2 are SGHAT and FQNNGV. V was clipped by 6 bases and J by 4 bases; unmatched bases: 14. In nucleotides, the CDR3 is TGTGCCAGCAGTCGACGAGCGGGAAACAGTGTAGAGACCCAGTACTTC. Translated, it gives CASSRRAGNSVETQYF. Based on the CDR3 plus reference TRBV11-2 and TRBJ2-5, the full variable domain is EAGVAQSPRYKIIEKRQSVAFWCNPISGHATLYWYQQILGQGPKLLIQFQNNGVVDDSQLPKDRFSAERLKGVDSTLKIQPAKLEDSAVYLCASSRRAGNSVETQYFGPGTRLLVL.

This clonotype was picked up a small number of times. The rearrangement links TRBV28 to TRBJ1-6; tentatively, D is TRBD1 (5 bases). Germline-derived CDR1 and CDR2 are MDHEN and SYDVKM. V was trimmed by 8 bases and J by 13 bases, leaving 27 bases between them. The CDR3 consists of 16 residues. The CDR3 bases are TGTGCCAGCTTGGCATCCCGAGGGGTCTTGGGGCCCCCCCTCCACTTT. Its translation: CASLASRGVLGPPLHF.